This entry describes one T cell receptor (beta chain). The record originates from a study of T-cell memory formation after mild COVID-19. The CDR3 extends over 16 amino acids. V lost 5 bases and J lost 5; bases outside the gene matches: 12. CDR1 is LNHNV and CDR2 is YYDKDF in the germline V gene (reference sequence). Via MiXCR, TCRdb re-called the 5' RACE reads, giving one row per CDR3 protein. The sample lists 200,000 to 250,000 distinct CDR3 sequences, around 8.8% occurring once. The sequencing sample was made of PBMCs or a T cell subset sorted from them (not recorded which). V gene TRBV15 combines with J gene TRBJ2-1, with 7 bases identical to TRBD2. This sequence was found in a man younger than 30 who had mild COVID-19 (a few samples of this study predate the infection). Cell type and time point are not known. The CDR3 here is CATSSPIGTTDNEQFF. For the CDR3, the DNA is TGTGCCACCAGCTCCCCAATCGGGACTACTGACAATGAGCAGTTCTTC.